Listed here are 27 T cell receptor beta chains from one sample, sequenced in a study of blood T cell repertoires in COVID-19. Assay: immunoSEQ multiplex PCR; the TCRdb copy retains only in-frame clones and omits some. The profile covers roughly 64,000 clones, with over 75% appearing a single time and about 9.7% taken by the ten largest. The sample taken for sequencing was peripheral blood. Receptors originate from a woman older than 75 with active COVID-19.

This chain connects TRBV7-2 to TRBJ2-2; 7 positions agree with TRBD2. Germline V gene lookup returns CDR1 SGHTA and CDR2 FQGNSA. V lost 5 bases to trimming and J lost 6 bases; unmatched junction nucleotides: 12. There are 16 residues in the CDR3. This CDR3 reads CASSPPGGRVAGELFF. CDR3 coding DNA: TGTGCCAGCAGCCCCCCGGGTGGGAGGGTTGCCGGGGAGCTGTTTTTT.

This chain connects TRBV5-5 to TRBJ1-1; a weak D match, TRBD1 (5 bases). CDR1 SGHKS and CDR2 YYEKEE come from the germline V gene (reference sequence). The V gene lost 4 bases and the J gene lost 7 bases, with 11 bases spanning the gap. This CDR3 spans 12 amino acids. The CDR3 spells CASSHTTGEAFF. CDR3 nucleotides: TGTGCCAGCAGCCATACCACAGGTGAAGCTTTCTTT.

V and J are TRBV5-1 and TRBJ2-1, with D possibly TRBD2 on 6 matching bases. The germline gives CDR1 SGHRS, CDR2 YFSETQ. The CDR3 runs to 14 residues. Deletions cut 2 bases from V and 8 bases from J, with 14 bases between. The DNA of the CDR3 is TGCGCCAGCAGCTTAACGGGGGTTGAGGATGAGCAGTTCTTC. This encodes CASSLTGVEDEQFF.

The chain couples TRBV29-1 to TRBJ2-7; 9 bases map to TRBD2. The ends lost 7 bases at V and 5 bases at J; junction bases unmatched: 12. This CDR3 is 14 amino acids long. CDR1 is SQVTM and CDR2 is ANQGSEA in the germline V gene. This chain's CDR3 is CSASPASGNHEQYF. The CDR3 nucleotides are TGCAGCGCCTCCCCGGCTAGCGGGAACCACGAGCAGTACTTC.

The V and J genes are TRBV7-9 and TRBJ1-1; 7 bases line up with TRBD1. The CDR3 runs 13 residues. The junction had 6 bases not matched to a gene; V was cut back by 7 bases and J by 4 bases. Germline lookup yields CDR1 SEHNR and CDR2 FQNEAQ (reference sequence). CDR3 coding DNA: TGTGCCAGCACCAGACAGGGTATCACTGAAGCTTTCTTT. Translation gives CASTRQGITEAFF.

The J gene is TRBJ2-1, the V gene TRBV5-4, with TRBD1 identical over 7 bases. Germline loops: CDR1 SGHNT, CDR2 YYREEE (reference sequence). The CDR3 contains 14 residues. V lost 0 bases to trimming and J lost 6 bases; unmatched junction nucleotides: 3. CDR3 sequence (DNA): TGTGCCAGCAGCTTGGGACAGGGACGCAATGAGCAGTTCTTC. It yields the protein CASSLGQGRNEQFF.

V and J are TRBV19 and TRBJ2-7; 9 nucleotides agree with TRBD1. The CDR3 length is 16 residues. Per the germline V gene, CDR1 is LNHDA and CDR2 is SQIVND (reference sequence). Trimming took 1 base from V and 7 from J; bases not matched to a gene: 11. CDR3 DNA sequence: TGTGCCAGTAGTATAGTTCCGGGACAGGGACCGTGGGAGCAGTACTTC. This encodes CASSIVPGQGPWEQYF.

The chain uses TRBV30 and TRBJ2-2; TRBD2 matches at 8 bases. J lost 2 bases, V lost 2 bases, and 7 bases had no gene match. The CDR3 sequence is 16 residues long. CDR1 and CDR2 from the germline V gene are GTSNPN and SVGIG (reference sequence). The CDR3 loop reads CAWSITRTSNTGELFF. The CDR3 DNA sequence: TGTGCCTGGAGTATTACACGGACTAGCAACACCGGGGAGCTGTTTTTT.

The rearrangement links TRBV20-1 to TRBJ2-1; no reliable D call. From germline, CDR1 is DFQATT and CDR2 SNEGSKA (reference sequence). The CDR3 is 12 residues long. Trimming pared 3 bases from V and 8 bases from J, leaving 11 bases between. CDR3 protein: CSASPAADEQFF. CDR3 DNA sequence: TGCAGTGCTAGTCCCGCGGCGGATGAGCAGTTCTTC.

The chain is built from TRBV10-3 and TRBJ2-5; 9 bases align to TRBD2. After removal of 10 bases from V and 3 bases from J, the junction contained 12 bases not matched to a gene. Germline loops: CDR1 ENHRY, CDR2 SYGVKD. This CDR3 is built from 15 residues. In DNA form, the CDR3 reads TGTGCCACGTCTCAGGCTAGCGGGAATAAAGAGACCCAGTACTTC. As protein: CATSQASGNKETQYF.

With regard to this clone: The junction does not match germline at one end; this may be a read error. V and J are TRBV7-9 and TRBJ1-1; 7 bases are a match to TRBD1. CDR1 is SEHNR and CDR2 is FQNEAQ in the germline V gene (reference sequence). The CDR3 length is 12 residues. The CDR3 protein is CASSLTGPDAFF. The CDR3 nucleotides are TGTGCCAGCAGCCTGACAGGGCCTGACGCTTTCTTT.

The V gene is TRBV9, the J gene TRBJ2-3, with 14 positions matching TRBD2. The germline gives CDR1 SGDLS, CDR2 YYNGEE. The CDR3 sequence is 17 residues long. The V and J ends lost 2 bases and 4 bases, in that order; junction bases with no gene match: 6. The CDR3 region has the DNA TGTGCCAGCAGCGTGGGACTAGCGGGAGTTGGGCCAGATACGCAGTATTTT. It specifies CASSVGLAGVGPDTQYF.

The chain recombines TRBV5-1 with TRBJ2-3; 8 bases are shared with TRBD1. The germline CDR1 and CDR2 sequences are SGHRS and YFSETQ. The CDR3 covers 15 residues. V trimming: 4 bases; J trimming: 9 bases; junction bases outside the gene matches: 13. CDR3 residues: CASSKTGAPPMTQYF. The CDR3 bases are TGCGCCAGCAGCAAGACAGGGGCCCCCCCCATGACGCAGTATTTT.

The rearrangement links TRBV5-4 to TRBJ2-5; possibly TRBD2 for D (6 bases). V was trimmed by 5 bases and J by 2 bases, leaving 10 bases between them. Germline V CDR1 and CDR2: SGHNT, YYREEE (reference sequence). This CDR3 is 13 amino acids long. CDR3 DNA sequence: TGTGCCAGCAGTTGGGACTTTCAAGAGACCCAGTACTTC. It encodes CASSWDFQETQYF.

This chain uses TRBV7-9 with TRBJ1-5, with TRBD1 matching over 9 bases. The germline V gene encodes CDR1 SEHNR and CDR2 FQNEAQ (reference sequence). The junction had 2 bases not matched to a gene; V was cut back by 5 bases and J by 0 bases. The length of the CDR3 is 15 residues. In DNA form, the CDR3 reads TGTGCCAGCAGCCGGACAGGGGCTAGCAATCAGCCCCAGCATTTT. The encoded protein is CASSRTGASNQPQHF.

The chain's CDR3 is CASSETPGRNTIYF. The CDR3 nucleotides read TGTGCCAGCAGTGAAACGCCAGGGAGAAACACCATATATTTT. V is TRBV2 and J is TRBJ1-3; perhaps TRBD1 as D (5 bases). From germline, CDR1 is SNHLY and CDR2 FYNNEI. Trimming cost V 2 bases and J 5 bases, with 10 bases left between them. The CDR3 runs 14 residues.

As to this clone: The missing conserved phenylalanine or tryptophan at the end of this CDR3 makes a read error likely. It is unclear where the CDR3 begins or ends on the DNA, so no DNA is shown, and the CDR3 is as TCRdb lists it. This chain links TRBV11-2 with TRBJ2-7; whether TRBD1, the table's D call, matches the DNA was not checked. CDR1 and CDR2 (germline): SGHAT, FQNNGV. The CDR3 spans 13 amino acids, including both terminal residues. This CDR3 reads CASSLAPDRPPTS.

The rearrangement joins TRBV9 to TRBJ2-2; maybe TRBD2 (6 bases). The V end lost 0 bases, the J end lost 5 bases, and 14 bases lay between the germline ends. The CDR3 totals 16 residues. Germline assignment: CDR1 SGDLS and CDR2 YYNGEE. CDR3 nucleotide sequence: TGTGCCAGCAGCGTAGGAAGTAGCGGAGCAACCGGGGAGCTGTTTTTT. Translating gives CASSVGSSGATGELFF.

This clone was observed a single time. The genes are TRBV24-1 and TRBJ2-5; possible D gene TRBD2, 6 bases. The CDR3 has 13 amino acids. Trimming removed 6 bases from V and 1 base from J, with 8 bases in between. Germline values: CDR1 KGHDR, CDR2 SFDVKD. The CDR3 is CATSRGTQETQYF. The CDR3, as DNA: TGTGCCACCAGTCGGGGGACCCAAGAGACCCAGTACTTC.

The rearrangement joins TRBV23-1 to TRBJ2-7; maybe TRBD1 (5 bases). TRBV23-1 qualifies as an ORF whose function is uncertain. Trimming cost V 2 bases and J 2 bases, with 16 bases left between them. CDR3 length: 16 residues. CDR3 region: CASSQMTKGPAYEQYV. CDR3 sequence (DNA): TGCGCCAGCAGTCAAATGACGAAGGGGCCAGCCTACGAGCAGTACGTC.

The rearrangement uses TRBV7-9 and TRBJ1-5; D gene uncertain. Germline loops: CDR1 SEHNR, CDR2 FQNEAQ (reference sequence). Trimming cost V 0 bases and J 0 bases, with 9 bases left between them. The length of the CDR3 is 16 residues. The CDR3 nucleotides read TGTGCCAGCAGCTTAGCGGCAGGTTATAGCAATCAGCCCCAGCATTTT. It codes for CASSLAAGYSNQPQHF.

The chain has TRBV30 and TRBJ2-1; 10 nucleotides agree with TRBD1. V lost 3 bases and J lost 3; bases outside the gene matches: 2. Germline CDR1 is GTSNPN and CDR2 is SVGIG (reference sequence). CDR3 length equals 14 residues. CDR3 sequence: CAWRRTGGYNEQFF. The CDR3 coding sequence is TGTGCCTGGAGAAGGACAGGGGGCTACAATGAGCAGTTCTTC.

The chain links TRBV28 to TRBJ2-7; TRBD2 agrees at 8 bases. This CDR3 is 12 amino acids long. Germline CDR1 is MDHEN and CDR2 is SYDVKM. J was trimmed by 6 bases and V by 4 bases; bases with no gene match: 2. The CDR3 here is CASSSGLGEQYF. The CDR3, as DNA: TGTGCCAGCAGTTCGGGACTAGGCGAGCAGTACTTC.

The chain joins TRBV7-9 to TRBJ2-5; TRBD2 might be the D (6 bases). The ends were cut back, 2 bases at V and 5 bases at J, with 12 bases in the middle. The CDR3 runs to 14 residues. Germline values: CDR1 SEHNR, CDR2 FQNEAQ (reference sequence). CDR3 region: CASSLSAGRETQYF. The CDR3, as DNA: TGTGCCAGCAGCTTAAGTGCGGGACGGGAGACCCAGTACTTC.

This clone was recorded once. The J gene is TRBJ2-3, the V gene TRBV5-1, with D possibly matching TRBD1 (5 bases). Trimming cost V 0 bases and J 7 bases, with 18 bases left between them. The CDR3 spans 16 residues. Germline assignment: CDR1 SGHRS and CDR2 YFSETQ. CDR3 DNA: TGCGCCAGCAGCTTGGGCCAGTCACGGTCAGGGTATACGCAGTATTTT. Translated: CASSLGQSRSGYTQYF.

The chain uses TRBV5-4 and TRBJ1-2; 12 nucleotides align to TRBD1. With 1 base clipped from V and 6 bases from J, the junction kept 4 bases outside the gene matches. Germline V gives CDR1 SGHNT, CDR2 YYREEE (reference sequence). The CDR3 sequence is 15 residues long. CDR3 sequence: CASSLWGQGADGYTF. The CDR3 bases are TGTGCCAGCAGCTTGTGGGGACAGGGGGCCGATGGCTACACCTTC.

V gene TRBV19 combines with J gene TRBJ2-1, with TRBD1 matching over 12 bases. From germline, CDR1 is LNHDA and CDR2 SQIVND (reference sequence). This CDR3 is built from 14 residues. The trim removed 6 bases at V and 7 bases at J, leaving 4 bases unmatched. The CDR3 DNA reads TGTGCCAGTAGGGGACAGGGGGCTCGGAATGAGCAGTTCTTC. As protein: CASRGQGARNEQFF.